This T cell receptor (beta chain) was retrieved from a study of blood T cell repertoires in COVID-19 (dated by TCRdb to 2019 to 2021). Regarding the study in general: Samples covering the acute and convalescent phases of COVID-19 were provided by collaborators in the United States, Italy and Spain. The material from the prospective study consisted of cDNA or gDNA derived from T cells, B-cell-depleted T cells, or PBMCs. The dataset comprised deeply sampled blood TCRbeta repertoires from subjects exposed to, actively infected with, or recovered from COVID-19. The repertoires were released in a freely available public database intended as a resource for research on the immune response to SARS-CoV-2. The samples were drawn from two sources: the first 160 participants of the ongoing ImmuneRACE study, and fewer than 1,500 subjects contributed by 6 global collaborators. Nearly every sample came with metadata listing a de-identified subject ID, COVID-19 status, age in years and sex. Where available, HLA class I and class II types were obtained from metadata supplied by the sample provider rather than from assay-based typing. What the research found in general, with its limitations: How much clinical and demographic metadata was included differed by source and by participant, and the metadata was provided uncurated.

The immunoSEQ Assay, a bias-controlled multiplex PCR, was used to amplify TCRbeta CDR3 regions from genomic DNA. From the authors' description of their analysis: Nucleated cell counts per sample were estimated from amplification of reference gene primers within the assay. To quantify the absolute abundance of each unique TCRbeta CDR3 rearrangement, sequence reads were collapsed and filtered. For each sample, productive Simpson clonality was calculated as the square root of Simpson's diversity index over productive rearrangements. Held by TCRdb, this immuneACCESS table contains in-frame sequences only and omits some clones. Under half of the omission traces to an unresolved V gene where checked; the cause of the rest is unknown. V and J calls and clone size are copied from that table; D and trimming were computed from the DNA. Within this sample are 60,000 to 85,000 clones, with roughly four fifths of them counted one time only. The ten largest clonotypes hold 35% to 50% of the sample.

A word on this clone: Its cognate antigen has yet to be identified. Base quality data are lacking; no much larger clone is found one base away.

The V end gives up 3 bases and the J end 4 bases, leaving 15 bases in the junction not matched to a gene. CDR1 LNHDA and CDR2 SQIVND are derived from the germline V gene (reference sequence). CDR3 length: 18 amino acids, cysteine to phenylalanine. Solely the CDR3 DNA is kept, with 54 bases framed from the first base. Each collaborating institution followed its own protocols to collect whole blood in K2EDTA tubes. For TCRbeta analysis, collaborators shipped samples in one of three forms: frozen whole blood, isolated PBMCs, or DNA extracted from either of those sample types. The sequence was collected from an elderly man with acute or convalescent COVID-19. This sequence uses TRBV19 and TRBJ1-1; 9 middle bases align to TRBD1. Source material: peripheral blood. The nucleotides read TGTGCCAGTAGTATTAAAGTTATGCGACAGGGGGATCGCACTGAAGCTTTCTTT. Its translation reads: CASSIKVMRQGDRTEAFF. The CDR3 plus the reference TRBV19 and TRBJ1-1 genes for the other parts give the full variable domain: DGGITQSPKYLFRKEGQNVTLSCEQNLNHDAMYWYRQDPGQGLRLIYYSQIVNDFQKGDIAEGYSVSREKKESFPLTVTSAQKNPTAFYLCASSIKVMRQGDRTEAFFGQGTRLTVV.